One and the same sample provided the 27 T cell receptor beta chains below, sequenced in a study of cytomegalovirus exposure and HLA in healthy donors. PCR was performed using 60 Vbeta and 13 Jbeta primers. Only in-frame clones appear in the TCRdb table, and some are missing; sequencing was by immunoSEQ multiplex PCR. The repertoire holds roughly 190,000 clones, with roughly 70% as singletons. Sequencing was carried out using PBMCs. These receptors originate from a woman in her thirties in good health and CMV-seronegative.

CDR3 protein: CASSLNGGGYGYTF. The CDR3, as DNA: TGTGCCAGCAGCTTAAATGGGGGCGGCTATGGCTACACCTTC. The chain is built from TRBV5-6 and TRBJ1-2, with D perhaps TRBD1 (6 bases). Germline loops: CDR1 SGHDT, CDR2 YYEEEE. V was trimmed by 2 bases and J by 4 bases, leaving 12 bases between them. This CDR3 is 14 amino acids long. The variable domain in full, with the rest retrieved from reference TRBV5-6 and TRBJ1-2, is DAGVTQSPTHLIKTRGQQVTLRCSPKSGHDTVSWYQQALGQGPQFIFQYYEEEERQRGNFPDRFSGHQFPNYSSELNVNALLLGDSALYLCASSLNGGGYGYTFGSGTRLTVV.

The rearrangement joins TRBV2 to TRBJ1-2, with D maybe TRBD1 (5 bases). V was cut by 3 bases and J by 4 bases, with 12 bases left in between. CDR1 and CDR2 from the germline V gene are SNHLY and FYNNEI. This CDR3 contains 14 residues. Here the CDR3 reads CASSDQRGGYGYTF. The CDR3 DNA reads TGTGCCAGCAGTGATCAGAGGGGAGGCTATGGCTACACCTTC.

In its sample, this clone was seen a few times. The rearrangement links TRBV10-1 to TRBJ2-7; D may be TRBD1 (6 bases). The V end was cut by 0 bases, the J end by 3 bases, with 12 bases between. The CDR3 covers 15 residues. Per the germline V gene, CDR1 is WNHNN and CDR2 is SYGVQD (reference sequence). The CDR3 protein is CASSESRDTDYEQYF. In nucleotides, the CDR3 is TGCGCCAGCAGTGAGTCAAGGGACACGGACTACGAGCAGTACTTC.

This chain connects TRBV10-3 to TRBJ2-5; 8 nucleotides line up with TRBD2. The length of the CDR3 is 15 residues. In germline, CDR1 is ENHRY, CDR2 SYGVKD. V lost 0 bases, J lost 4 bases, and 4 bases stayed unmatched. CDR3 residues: CAISESSSGPETQYF. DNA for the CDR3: TGTGCCATCAGTGAGTCTTCTAGCGGGCCAGAGACCCAGTACTTC.

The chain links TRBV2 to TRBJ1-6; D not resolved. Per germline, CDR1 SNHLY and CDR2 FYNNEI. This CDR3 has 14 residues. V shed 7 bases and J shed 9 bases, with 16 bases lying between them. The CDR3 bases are TGTGCCAGCACTGTCTTGGGAGGAGGTTCACCCCTCCACTTT. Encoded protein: CASTVLGGGSPLHF. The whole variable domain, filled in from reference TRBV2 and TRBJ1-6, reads EPEVTQTPSHQVTQMGQEVILRCVPISNHLYFYWYRQILGQKVEFLVSFYNNEISEKSEIFDDQFSVERPDGSNFTLKIRSTKLEDSAMYFCASTVLGGGSPLHFGNGTRLTVT.

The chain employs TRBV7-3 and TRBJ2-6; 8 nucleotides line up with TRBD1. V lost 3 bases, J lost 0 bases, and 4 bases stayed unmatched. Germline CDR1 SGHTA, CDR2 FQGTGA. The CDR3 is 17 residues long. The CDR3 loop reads CASSFDRGSSGANVLTF. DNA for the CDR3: TGTGCCAGCAGCTTCGACAGGGGCAGCTCTGGGGCCAACGTCCTGACTTTC.

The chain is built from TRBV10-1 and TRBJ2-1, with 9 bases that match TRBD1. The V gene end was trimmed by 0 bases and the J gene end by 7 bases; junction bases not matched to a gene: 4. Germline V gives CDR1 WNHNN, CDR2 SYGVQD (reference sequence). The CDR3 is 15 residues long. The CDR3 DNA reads TGCGCCAGCAGTGAGTCCGGGACAGGGTGGAATGAGCAGTTCTTC. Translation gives CASSESGTGWNEQFF.

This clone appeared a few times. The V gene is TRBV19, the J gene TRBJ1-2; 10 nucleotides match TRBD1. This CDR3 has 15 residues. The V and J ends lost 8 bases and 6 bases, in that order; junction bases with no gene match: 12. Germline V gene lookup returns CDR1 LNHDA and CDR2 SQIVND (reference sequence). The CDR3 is CASDSWTGGGNGYTF. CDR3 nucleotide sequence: TGTGCCAGTGATTCATGGACAGGGGGTGGGAATGGCTACACCTTC.

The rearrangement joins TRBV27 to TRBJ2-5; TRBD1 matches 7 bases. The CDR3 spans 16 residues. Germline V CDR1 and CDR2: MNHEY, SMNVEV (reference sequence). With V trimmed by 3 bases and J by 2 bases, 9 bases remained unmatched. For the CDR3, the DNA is TGTGCCAGCAGTTTCAAGGGCAGGGGGTCTCAAGAGACCCAGTACTTC. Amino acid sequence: CASSFKGRGSQETQYF.

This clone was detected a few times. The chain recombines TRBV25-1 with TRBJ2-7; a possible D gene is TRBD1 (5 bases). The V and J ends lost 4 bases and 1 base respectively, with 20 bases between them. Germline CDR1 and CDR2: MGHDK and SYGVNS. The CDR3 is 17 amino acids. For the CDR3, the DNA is TGTGCCAGCAGTGGCTACCTAGGGGCGCCTGAATCCTACGAGCAGTACTTC. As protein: CASSGYLGAPESYEQYF.

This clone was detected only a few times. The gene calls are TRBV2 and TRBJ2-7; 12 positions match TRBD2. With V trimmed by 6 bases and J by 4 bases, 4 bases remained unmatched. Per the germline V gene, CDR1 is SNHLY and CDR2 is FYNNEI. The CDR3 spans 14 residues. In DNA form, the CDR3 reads TGTGCCAGCAGCGGAGGGACTAGCGGGTACGAGCAGTACTTC. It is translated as CASSGGTSGYEQYF.

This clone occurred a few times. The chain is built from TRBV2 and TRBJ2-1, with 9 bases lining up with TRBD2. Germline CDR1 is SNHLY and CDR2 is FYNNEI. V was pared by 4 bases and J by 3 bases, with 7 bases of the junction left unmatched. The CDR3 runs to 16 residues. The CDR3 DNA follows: TGTGCCAGCAGTGGGGAGACTAGCGGAGTCTACAATGAGCAGTTCTTC. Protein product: CASSGETSGVYNEQFF.

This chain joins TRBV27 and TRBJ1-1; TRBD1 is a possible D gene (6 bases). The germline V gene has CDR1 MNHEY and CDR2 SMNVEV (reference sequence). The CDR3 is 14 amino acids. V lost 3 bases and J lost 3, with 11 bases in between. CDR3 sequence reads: CASSFTGRDTEAFF. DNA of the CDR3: TGTGCCAGCAGTTTTACAGGGCGAGACACTGAAGCTTTCTTT.

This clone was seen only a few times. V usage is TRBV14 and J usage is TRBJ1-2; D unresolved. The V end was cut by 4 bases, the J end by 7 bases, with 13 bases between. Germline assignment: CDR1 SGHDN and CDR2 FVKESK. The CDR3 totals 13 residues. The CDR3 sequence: CASSPRVASGYTF. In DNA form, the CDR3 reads TGTGCCAGCAGCCCCCGAGTGGCTAGTGGCTACACCTTC.

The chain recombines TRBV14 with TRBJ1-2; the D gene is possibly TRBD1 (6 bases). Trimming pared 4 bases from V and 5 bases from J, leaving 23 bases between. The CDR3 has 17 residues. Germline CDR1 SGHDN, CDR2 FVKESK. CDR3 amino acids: CASSPVGRDTLFYGYTF. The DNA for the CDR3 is TGTGCCAGCAGCCCAGTGGGACGGGACACCCTTTTTTATGGCTACACCTTC.

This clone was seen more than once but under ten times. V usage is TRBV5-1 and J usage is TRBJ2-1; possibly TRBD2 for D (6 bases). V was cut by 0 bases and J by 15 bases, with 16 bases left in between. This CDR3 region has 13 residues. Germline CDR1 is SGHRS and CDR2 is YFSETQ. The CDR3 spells CASSLGSGLPLFF. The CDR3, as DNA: TGCGCCAGCAGCTTGGGGTCGGGACTCCCACTGTTCTTC.

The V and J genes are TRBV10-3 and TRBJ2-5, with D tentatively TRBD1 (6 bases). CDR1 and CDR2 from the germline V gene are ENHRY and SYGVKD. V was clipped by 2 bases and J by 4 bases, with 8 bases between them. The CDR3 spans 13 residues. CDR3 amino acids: CAISETGTETQYF. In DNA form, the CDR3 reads TGTGCCATCAGTGAGACAGGGACAGAGACCCAGTACTTC.

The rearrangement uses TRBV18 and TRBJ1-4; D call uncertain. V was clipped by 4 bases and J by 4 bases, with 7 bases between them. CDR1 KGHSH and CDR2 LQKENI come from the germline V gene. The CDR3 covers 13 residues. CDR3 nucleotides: TGTGCCAGCTCACATCGAGGTAATGAAAAACTGTTTTTT. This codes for CASSHRGNEKLFF.

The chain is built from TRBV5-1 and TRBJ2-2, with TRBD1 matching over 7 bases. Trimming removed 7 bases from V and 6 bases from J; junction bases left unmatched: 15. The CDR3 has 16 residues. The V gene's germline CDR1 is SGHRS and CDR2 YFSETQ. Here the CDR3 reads CASGGQTGDVAGELFF. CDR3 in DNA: TGCGCCAGCGGGGGTCAAACAGGGGACGTGGCCGGGGAGCTGTTTTTT.

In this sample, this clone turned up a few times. CDR3 in DNA: TGTGCCAGCAGCTTGGTACTTAGCCGCGCCGAGCAGTACTTC. Amino acids: CASSLVLSRAEQYF. The J gene is TRBJ2-7, the V gene TRBV5-5; D ambiguous. Germline CDR1 is SGHKS and CDR2 is YYEKEE (reference sequence). This CDR3 has 14 amino acids. V shed 0 bases and J shed 6 bases, with 13 bases lying between them.

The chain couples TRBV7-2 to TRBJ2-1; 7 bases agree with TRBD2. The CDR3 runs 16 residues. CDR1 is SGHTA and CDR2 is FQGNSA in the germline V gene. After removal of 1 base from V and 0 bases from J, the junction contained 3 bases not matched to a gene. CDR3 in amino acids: CASSLVSGGSYNEQFF. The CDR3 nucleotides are TGTGCCAGCAGCTTAGTTTCGGGAGGCTCCTACAATGAGCAGTTCTTC. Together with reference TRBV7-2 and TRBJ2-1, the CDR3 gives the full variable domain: GAGVSQSPSNKVTEKGKDVELRCDPISGHTALYWYRQSLGQGLEFLIYFQGNSAPDKSGLPSDRFSAERTGGSVSTLTIQRTQQEDSAVYLCASSLVSGGSYNEQFFGPGTRLTVL.

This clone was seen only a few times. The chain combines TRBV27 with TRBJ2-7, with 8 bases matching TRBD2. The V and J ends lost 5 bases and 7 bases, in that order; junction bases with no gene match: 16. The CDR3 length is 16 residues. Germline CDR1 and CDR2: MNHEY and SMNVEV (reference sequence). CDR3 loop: CASSPATSASRTEQYF. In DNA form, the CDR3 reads TGTGCCAGCAGTCCCGCGACTAGCGCCTCTCGTACGGAGCAGTACTTC.

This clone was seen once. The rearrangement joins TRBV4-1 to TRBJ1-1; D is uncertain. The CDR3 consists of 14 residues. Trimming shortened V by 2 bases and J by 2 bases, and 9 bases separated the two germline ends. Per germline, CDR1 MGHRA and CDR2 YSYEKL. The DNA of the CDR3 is TGCGCCAGCAGCCAACCCACACGAAACACTGAAGCTTTCTTT. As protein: CASSQPTRNTEAFF.

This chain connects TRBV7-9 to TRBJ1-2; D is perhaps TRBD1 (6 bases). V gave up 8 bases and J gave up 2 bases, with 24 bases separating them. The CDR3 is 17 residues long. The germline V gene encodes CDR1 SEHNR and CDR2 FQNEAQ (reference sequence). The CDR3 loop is CASSGVSALRGNYGYTF. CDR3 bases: TGTGCCAGCTCCGGAGTGTCTGCCCTCAGGGGAAACTATGGCTACACCTTC.

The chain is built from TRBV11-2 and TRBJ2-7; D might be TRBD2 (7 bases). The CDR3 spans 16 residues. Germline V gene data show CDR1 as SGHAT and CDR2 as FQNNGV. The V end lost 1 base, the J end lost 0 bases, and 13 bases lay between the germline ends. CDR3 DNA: TGTGCCAGCAGCTTAGTGGGGGGGCCCCTCTCCTACGAGCAGTACTTC. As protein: CASSLVGGPLSYEQYF.

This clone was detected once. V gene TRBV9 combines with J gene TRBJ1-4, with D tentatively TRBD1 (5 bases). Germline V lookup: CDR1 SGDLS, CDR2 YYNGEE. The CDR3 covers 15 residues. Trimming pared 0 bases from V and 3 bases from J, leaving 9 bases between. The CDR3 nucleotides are TGTGCCAGCAGCGTAGCAGGGATCCCTAATGAAAAACTGTTTTTT. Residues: CASSVAGIPNEKLFF.

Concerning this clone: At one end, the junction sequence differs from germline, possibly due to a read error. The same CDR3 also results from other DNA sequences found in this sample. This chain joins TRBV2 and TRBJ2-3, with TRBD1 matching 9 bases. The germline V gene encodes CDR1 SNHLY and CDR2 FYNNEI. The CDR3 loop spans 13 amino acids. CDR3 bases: TGCGCCAGCAGGGACAGGGTAGGAGATACGCAGTATTTT. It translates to CASRDRVGDTQYF.